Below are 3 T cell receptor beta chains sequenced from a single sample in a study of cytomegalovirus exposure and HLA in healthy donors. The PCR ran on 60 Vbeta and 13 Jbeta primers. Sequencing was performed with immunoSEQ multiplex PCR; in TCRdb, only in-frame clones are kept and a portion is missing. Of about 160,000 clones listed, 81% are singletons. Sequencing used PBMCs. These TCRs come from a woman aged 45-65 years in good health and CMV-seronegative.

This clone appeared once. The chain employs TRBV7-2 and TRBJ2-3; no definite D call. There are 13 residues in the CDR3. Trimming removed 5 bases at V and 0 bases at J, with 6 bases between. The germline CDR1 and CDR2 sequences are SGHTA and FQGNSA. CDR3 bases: TGTGCCAGCAGCCGACAAAGCACAGATACGCAGTATTTT. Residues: CASSRQSTDTQYF.

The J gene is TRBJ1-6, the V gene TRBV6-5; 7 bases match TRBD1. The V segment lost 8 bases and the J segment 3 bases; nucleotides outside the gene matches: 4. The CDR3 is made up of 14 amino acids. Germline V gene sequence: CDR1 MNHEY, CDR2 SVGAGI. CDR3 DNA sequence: TGTGCCAGCCGGGACAGAATCTATAATTCACCCCTCCACTTT. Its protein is CASRDRIYNSPLHF.

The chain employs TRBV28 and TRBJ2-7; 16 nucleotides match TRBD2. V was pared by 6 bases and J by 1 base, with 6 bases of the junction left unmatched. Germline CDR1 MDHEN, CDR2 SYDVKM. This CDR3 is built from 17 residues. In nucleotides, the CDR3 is TGTGCCAGCAGCCGGGGACTAGCGGGAGGGACTTCCTACGAGCAGTACTTC. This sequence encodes CASSRGLAGGTSYEQYF.